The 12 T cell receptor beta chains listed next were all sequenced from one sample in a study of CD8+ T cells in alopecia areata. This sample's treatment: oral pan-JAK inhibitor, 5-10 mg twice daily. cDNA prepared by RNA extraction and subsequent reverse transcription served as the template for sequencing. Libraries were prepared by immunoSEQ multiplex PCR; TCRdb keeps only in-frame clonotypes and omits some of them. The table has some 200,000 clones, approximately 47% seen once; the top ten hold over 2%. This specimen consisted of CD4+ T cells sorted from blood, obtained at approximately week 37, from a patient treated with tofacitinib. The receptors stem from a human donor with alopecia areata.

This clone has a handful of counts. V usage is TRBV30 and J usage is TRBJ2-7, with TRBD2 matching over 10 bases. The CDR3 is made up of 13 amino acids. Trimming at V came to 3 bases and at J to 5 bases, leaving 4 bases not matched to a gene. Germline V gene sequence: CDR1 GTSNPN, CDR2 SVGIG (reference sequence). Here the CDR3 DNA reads TGTGCCTGGAGCGGGACTAGCGTCGACGAGCAGTACTTC. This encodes CAWSGTSVDEQYF.

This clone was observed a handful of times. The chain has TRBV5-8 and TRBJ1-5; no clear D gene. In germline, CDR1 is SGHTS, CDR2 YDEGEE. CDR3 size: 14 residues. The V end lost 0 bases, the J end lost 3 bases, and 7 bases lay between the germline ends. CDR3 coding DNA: TGTGCCAGCAGCTTGGCCGGCTACAATCAGCCCCAGCATTTT. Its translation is CASSLAGYNQPQHF.

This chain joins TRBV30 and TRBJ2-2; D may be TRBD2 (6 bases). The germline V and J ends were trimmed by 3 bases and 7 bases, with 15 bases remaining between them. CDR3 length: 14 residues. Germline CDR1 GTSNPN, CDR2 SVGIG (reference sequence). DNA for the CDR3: TGTGCCTGGAGAAGCGGGTTAAAGTTCGGGGAGCTGTTTTTT. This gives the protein CAWRSGLKFGELFF.

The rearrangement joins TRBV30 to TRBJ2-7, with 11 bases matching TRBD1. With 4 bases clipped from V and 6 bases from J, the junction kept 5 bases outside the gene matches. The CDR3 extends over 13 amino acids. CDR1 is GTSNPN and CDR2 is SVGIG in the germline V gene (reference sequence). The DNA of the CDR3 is TGTGCCTGGAAGTGGGGACAGGGGGTCGAGCAGTACTTC. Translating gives CAWKWGQGVEQYF.

CDR3 residues: CASSLRGFQETQYF. DNA of the CDR3: TGTGCCAGCAGCCTTAGGGGGTTCCAAGAGACCCAGTACTTC. The chain has TRBV7-2 and TRBJ2-5; weak D call: TRBD1 (6 bases). Germline V lookup: CDR1 SGHTA, CDR2 FQGNSA. The CDR3 length is 14 residues. V was cut by 5 bases and J by 1 base, with 11 bases left in between.

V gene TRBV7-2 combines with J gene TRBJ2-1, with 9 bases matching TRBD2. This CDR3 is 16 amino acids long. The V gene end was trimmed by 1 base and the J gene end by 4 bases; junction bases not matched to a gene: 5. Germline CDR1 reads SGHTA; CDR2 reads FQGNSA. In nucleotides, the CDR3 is TGTGCCAGCAGCTTAGAGGGACTAGCCGGATACAATGAGCAGTTCTTC. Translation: CASSLEGLAGYNEQFF.

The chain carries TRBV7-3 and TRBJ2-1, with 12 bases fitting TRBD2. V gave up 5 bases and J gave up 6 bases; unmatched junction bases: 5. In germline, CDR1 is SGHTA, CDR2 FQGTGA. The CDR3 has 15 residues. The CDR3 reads CASSQRLAGANEQFF. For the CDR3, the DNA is TGTGCCAGCAGCCAGCGACTAGCGGGAGCCAATGAGCAGTTCTTC.

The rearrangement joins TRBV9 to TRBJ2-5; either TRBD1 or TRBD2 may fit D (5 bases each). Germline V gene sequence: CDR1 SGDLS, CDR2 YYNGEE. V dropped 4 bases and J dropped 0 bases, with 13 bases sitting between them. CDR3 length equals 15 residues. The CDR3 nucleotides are TGTGCCAGCAGCTCCTCCGGGACCAACCAAGAGACCCAGTACTTC. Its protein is CASSSSGTNQETQYF.

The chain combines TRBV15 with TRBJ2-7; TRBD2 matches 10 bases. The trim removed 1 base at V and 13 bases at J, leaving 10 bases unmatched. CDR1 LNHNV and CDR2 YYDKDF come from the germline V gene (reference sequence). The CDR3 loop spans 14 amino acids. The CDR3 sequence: CATSRVALAGPRYF. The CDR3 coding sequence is TGTGCCACCAGCAGAGTGGCACTAGCGGGACCCCGCTACTTC.

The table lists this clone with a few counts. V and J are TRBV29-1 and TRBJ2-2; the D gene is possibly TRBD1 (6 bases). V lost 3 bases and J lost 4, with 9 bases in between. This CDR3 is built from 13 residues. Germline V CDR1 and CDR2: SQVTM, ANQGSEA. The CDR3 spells CSVDKGGTGELFF. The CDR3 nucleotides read TGCAGCGTTGATAAAGGGGGCACCGGGGAGCTGTTTTTT.

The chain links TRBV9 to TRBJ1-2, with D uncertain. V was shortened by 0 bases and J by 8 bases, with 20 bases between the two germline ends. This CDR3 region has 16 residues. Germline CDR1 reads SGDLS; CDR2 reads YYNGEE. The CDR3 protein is CASSVDSLAAPGGYTF. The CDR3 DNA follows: TGTGCCAGCAGCGTAGACTCGCTGGCAGCCCCGGGGGGCTACACCTTC.

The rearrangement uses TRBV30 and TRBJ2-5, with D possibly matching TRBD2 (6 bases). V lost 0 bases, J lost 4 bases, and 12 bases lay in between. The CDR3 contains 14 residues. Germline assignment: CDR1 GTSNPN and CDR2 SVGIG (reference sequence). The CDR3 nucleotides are TGTGCCTGGAGTGTAGGCGGGGCAGGAGAGACCCAGTACTTC. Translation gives CAWSVGGAGETQYF.